Presented here are 27 T cell receptor beta chains from one specimen sequenced in a study of blood T cell repertoires in COVID-19. Method: immunoSEQ multiplex PCR; TCRdb's copy keeps in-frame clones and lacks some. The table includes about 270,000 clones, more than 90% detected once. The sequenced sample was peripheral blood. The receptors were gathered from a person between 18 and 35 years old with COVID-19, enrolled during active disease.

This chain joins TRBV7-9 and TRBJ1-1; D remains ambiguous. V dropped 8 bases and J dropped 2 bases, with 6 bases sitting between them. This CDR3 spans 11 amino acids. The germline CDR1 and CDR2 sequences are SEHNR and FQNEAQ (reference sequence). The DNA for the CDR3 is TGTGCCAGCGCGGGTAACACTGAAGCTTTCTTT. Amino acids: CASAGNTEAFF.

The chain has TRBV4-3 and TRBJ1-1; D is undetermined. In germline, CDR1 is LGHNA, CDR2 YSLEER. The CDR3 is 14 residues long. V lost 3 bases, J lost 1 base, and 9 bases lay in between. CDR3 protein: CASSHENWNTEAFF. The CDR3 DNA reads as TGCGCCAGCAGCCATGAGAATTGGAACACTGAAGCTTTCTTT.

This clone was seen a single time. The CDR3 region is CASSLSPGLAGVDEQFF. As DNA, the CDR3 is TGTGCCAGCAGTTTATCTCCGGGACTAGCGGGTGTCGATGAGCAGTTCTTC. The rearrangement links TRBV27 to TRBJ2-1; 12 nucleotides line up with TRBD2. V trimming: 0 bases; J trimming: 8 bases; junction bases outside the gene matches: 8. The CDR3 has 17 residues. Germline CDR1 MNHEY, CDR2 SMNVEV (reference sequence).

This clone occurred once. This chain uses TRBV6-5 with TRBJ1-4, with D hard to call. V shed 2 bases and J shed 8 bases, with 15 bases lying between them. This CDR3 is built from 15 residues. Per the germline V gene, CDR1 is MNHEY and CDR2 is SVGAGI. CDR3 protein: CASSYDGGNSEKLFF. The CDR3 region has the DNA TGTGCCAGCAGTTACGACGGAGGGAACTCCGAAAAACTGTTTTTT.

The chain recombines TRBV27 with TRBJ1-6, with 8 positions matching TRBD1. Germline loops: CDR1 MNHEY, CDR2 SMNVEV (reference sequence). The CDR3 is 15 amino acids. The ends lost 3 bases at V and 4 bases at J; junction bases unmatched: 2. For the CDR3, the DNA is TGTGCCAGCAGTTTCGGACAGGGATATAATTCACCCCTCCACTTT. It specifies CASSFGQGYNSPLHF.

The chain carries TRBV6-5 and TRBJ1-4; the D gene is possibly TRBD1 (6 bases). Trimming removed 7 bases from V and 2 bases from J, with 8 bases in between. The germline V gene encodes CDR1 MNHEY and CDR2 SVGAGI. The CDR3 has 13 residues. The chain's CDR3 is CASTGQTNEKLFF. In DNA, the CDR3 is TGTGCCAGCACCGGACAGACTAATGAAAAACTGTTTTTT.

This clone was seen a few times. V usage is TRBV4-1 and J usage is TRBJ2-2, with TRBD1 as a possible D gene (5 bases). The CDR3 sequence is 13 residues long. The germline gives CDR1 MGHRA, CDR2 YSYEKL. The V and J ends lost 1 base and 9 bases respectively, with 9 bases between them. The CDR3 nucleotides are TGCGCCAGCAGCCAAGGAAAGGGGTGGGAGCTGTTTTTT. It is translated as CASSQGKGWELFF.

The chain carries TRBV19 and TRBJ1-5; D is ambiguous. V lost 3 bases to trimming and J lost 9 bases, with 12 bases between them. The CDR3 spans 13 residues. Germline V gene sequence: CDR1 LNHDA, CDR2 SQIVND (reference sequence). The CDR3 bases are TGTGCCAGTAGTATCATAGGCGAGGGGCCCCAGCATTTT. This gives the protein CASSIIGEGPQHF.

The V gene is TRBV5-1, the J gene TRBJ2-3, with 10 bases that match TRBD2. This CDR3 comprises 18 residues. Germline V gene data show CDR1 as SGHRS and CDR2 as YFSETQ. V shed 2 bases, J shed 2 bases, and the junction held 11 bases outside the gene matches. Written as DNA, the CDR3 is TGCGCCAGCAGCTTTCTGGGGTTAGCGGGAGGACCCACAGATACGCAGTATTTT. Its translation: CASSFLGLAGGPTDTQYF.

For this clone: Other nucleotide sequences from this sample produce the same CDR3. The chain links TRBV9 to TRBJ1-1; D may be TRBD1 (5 bases). The CDR3 is 14 amino acids. The germline V gene has CDR1 SGDLS and CDR2 YYNGEE. V gave up 4 bases and J gave up 2 bases, with 12 bases separating them. The DNA of the CDR3 is TGTGCCAGCAGCACCCAAGGGGCAAACACTGAAGCTTTCTTT. Its protein is CASSTQGANTEAFF.

This clone was detected only once. This sequence joins TRBV11-2 and TRBJ2-7; the D is unclear. V was cut by 5 bases and J by 2 bases, with 4 bases left in between. The CDR3 totals 11 residues. Germline CDR1 reads SGHAT; CDR2 reads FQNNGV. CDR3 protein: CASSRAYEQYF. The CDR3 DNA is TGTGCCAGCAGCCGGGCCTACGAGCAGTACTTC.

The chain joins TRBV28 to TRBJ2-3, with 9 bases that match TRBD2. This CDR3 has 16 residues. Trimming at V came to 2 bases and at J to 0 bases, leaving 3 bases not matched to a gene. CDR1 MDHEN and CDR2 SYDVKM come from the germline V gene. The CDR3 DNA follows: TGTGCCAGCAGTTTACCCCTAGCGGGGAGCACAGATACGCAGTATTTT. Translating gives CASSLPLAGSTDTQYF.

This chain joins TRBV28 and TRBJ1-1, with TRBD1 identical over 7 bases. V was pared by 6 bases and J by 6 bases, with 1 base of the junction left unmatched. CDR3 length: 11 amino acids. The germline V gene encodes CDR1 MDHEN and CDR2 SYDVKM. DNA of the CDR3: TGTGCCAGCAGGGGGACAGCTGAAGCTTTCTTT. Translating gives CASRGTAEAFF.

J is TRBJ1-1 and V is TRBV7-9, with a weak D call TRBD1 (5 bases). This CDR3 comprises 14 residues. CDR1 and CDR2 (germline): SEHNR, FQNEAQ (reference sequence). The germline V and J ends were trimmed by 8 bases and 5 bases, with 18 bases remaining between them. CDR3 sequence (DNA): TGTGCCAGCCGAGCGTGGCAGGGTTATACTGAAGCTTTCTTT. Its protein is CASRAWQGYTEAFF.

V usage is TRBV10-2 and J usage is TRBJ2-2, with 8 bases matching TRBD1. The CDR3 loop spans 18 amino acids. From germline, CDR1 is WSHSY and CDR2 SAAADI. Germline trimming cut 7 bases from V and 0 bases from J; bases unmatched to any gene: 13. The CDR3 bases are TGCGCCAGCAACCGGGACAGGAGGGGTAATGCGAACACCGGGGAGCTGTTTTTT. It specifies CASNRDRRGNANTGELFF.

CDR3 DNA: TGTGCCTGGACTCAGGACAGGCGAGCCTACGAGCAGTACTTC. It yields the protein CAWTQDRRAYEQYF. The rearrangement uses TRBV30 and TRBJ2-7, with 7 bases matching TRBD1. In germline, CDR1 is GTSNPN, CDR2 SVGIG (reference sequence). The CDR3 runs 14 residues. The V gene end was trimmed by 4 bases and the J gene end by 2 bases; junction bases not matched to a gene: 8.

This clone was detected only once. The genes are TRBV14 and TRBJ1-1; maybe TRBD1 (6 bases). The CDR3 totals 18 residues. Trimming pared 0 bases from V and 0 bases from J, leaving 17 bases between. Germline V gives CDR1 SGHDN, CDR2 FVKESK. This CDR3 reads CASSQDIRSAGVNTEAFF. CDR3 nucleotide sequence: TGTGCCAGCAGCCAAGATATCCGGTCCGCAGGGGTGAACACTGAAGCTTTCTTT. The whole variable domain, remainder taken from reference TRBV14 and TRBJ1-1, is EAGVTQFPSHSVIEKGQTVTLRCDPISGHDNLYWYRRVMGKEIKFLLHFVKESKQDESGMPNNRFLAERTGGTYSTLKVQPAELEDSGVYFCASSQDIRSAGVNTEAFFGQGTRLTVV.

V gene TRBV14 combines with J gene TRBJ2-1; 7 bases agree with TRBD1. This CDR3 is 13 amino acids long. V trimming: 4 bases; J trimming: 10 bases; junction bases outside the gene matches: 7. Germline V CDR1 and CDR2: SGHDN, FVKESK. The CDR3 region is CASSLPLRGEQFF. In DNA, the CDR3 is TGTGCCAGCAGCCTCCCGCTCAGGGGGGAGCAGTTCTTC.

The chain employs TRBV7-8 and TRBJ2-7; 10 bases line up with TRBD2. In germline, CDR1 is SGHVS, CDR2 FQNEAQ. The length of the CDR3 is 19 residues. Trimming cost V 1 base and J 5 bases; bases outside gene matches: 17. The CDR3 DNA follows: TGTGCCAGCAGCTTAGACGCCCCGTTCCTAGCGGGAGAGCGGAACGAGCAGTACTTC. The encoded protein is CASSLDAPFLAGERNEQYF.

This chain connects TRBV6-2 or TRBV6-3 to TRBJ1-3, with a weak D call TRBD1 (5 bases). The length of the CDR3 is 15 residues. The V and J ends lost 4 bases and 0 bases respectively, with 10 bases between them. CDR1 and CDR2 from the germline V gene are MNHEY and SVGEGT. The CDR3 nucleotides read TGTGCCAGCAGTTGGACGGACACCTCTGGAAACACCATATATTTT. It yields the protein CASSWTDTSGNTIYF.

The chain uses TRBV4-1 and TRBJ1-1; 8 nucleotides match TRBD1. The CDR3 consists of 12 residues. CDR1 is MGHRA and CDR2 is YSYEKL in the germline V gene. The V gene end was trimmed by 3 bases and the J gene end by 6 bases; junction bases not matched to a gene: 0. The CDR3 is CASSQTGAEAFF. The CDR3 DNA follows: TGCGCCAGCAGCCAGACAGGGGCTGAAGCTTTCTTT.

Only one count was recorded for this clone. The chain employs TRBV11-2 and TRBJ2-5; unclear D gene. This CDR3 spans 13 amino acids. V gave up 6 bases and J gave up 1 base, with 9 bases separating them. Per germline, CDR1 SGHAT and CDR2 FQNNGV. The CDR3 sequence is CASRTGLQETQYF. The CDR3, as DNA: TGTGCCAGCAGGACGGGTCTCCAAGAGACCCAGTACTTC.

The chain links TRBV24-1 to TRBJ1-4; D not resolved. Germline assignment: CDR1 KGHDR and CDR2 SFDVKD. The V and J ends lost 5 bases and 4 bases respectively, with 10 bases between them. The CDR3 is 14 residues long. The CDR3 sequence is CATSARGLNEKLFF. The CDR3 DNA follows: TGTGCCACCAGTGCCAGAGGGCTTAATGAAAAACTGTTTTTT.

This clone was recorded once. The chain has TRBV27 and TRBJ1-6, with a possible D match to TRBD1 (6 bases). Trimming took 6 bases from V and 8 from J, leaving 17 bases between them. Germline loops: CDR1 MNHEY, CDR2 SMNVEV (reference sequence). The CDR3 runs to 15 residues. This CDR3 reads CASRTREGGYSPLHF. In DNA, the CDR3 is TGTGCCAGCAGGACCCGGGAGGGGGGGTATTCACCCCTCCACTTT.

The chain uses TRBV24-1 and TRBJ1-5; D is perhaps TRBD1 (5 bases). V was clipped by 1 base and J by 11 bases, with 11 bases between them. Germline-derived CDR1 and CDR2 are KGHDR and SFDVKD. The CDR3 totals 13 residues. This chain's CDR3 is CATSDFEGVTQHF. The CDR3 nucleotides are TGTGCCACCAGTGATTTCGAAGGGGTCACCCAGCATTTT.

The chain joins TRBV7-2 to TRBJ1-2; D gene ambiguous. This CDR3 is built from 15 residues. CDR1 and CDR2 from the germline V gene are SGHTA and FQGNSA. The V end was cut by 1 base, the J end by 5 bases, with 14 bases between. CDR3 residues: CASSLVGQAGYGYTF. The CDR3 coding sequence is TGTGCCAGCAGCTTAGTCGGCCAGGCGGGGTATGGCTACACCTTC.

V is TRBV7-9 and J is TRBJ1-1; D gene uncertain. The V gene lost 0 bases and the J gene lost 5 bases, with 13 bases spanning the gap. The CDR3 has 15 amino acids. The germline V gene encodes CDR1 SEHNR and CDR2 FQNEAQ (reference sequence). CDR3 coding DNA: TGTGCCAGCAGCTTAGCGGCACCTAGAGAGACTGAAGCTTTCTTT. This sequence encodes CASSLAAPRETEAFF.